This TCR beta chain was captured by sequencing in a study of cytomegalovirus exposure and HLA in healthy donors. PCR was performed using 60 Vbeta and 13 Jbeta primers. Data came from immunoSEQ multiplex PCR; TCRdb stores just in-frame clones and leaves some out. Of 170,000 or so clones in the sample, over 65% were seen once. This CDR3 is built from 14 residues. The germline gives CDR1 SGHAT, CDR2 FQNNGV. Between the trimmed V and J ends, which lost 5 bases and 1 base, there was a span of 8 bases. The sample consisted of PBMCs. This clonotype was obtained from a woman in her thirties or forties in good health and CMV-seronegative. This chain uses TRBV11-2 with TRBJ2-2; D is ambiguous. The CDR3 DNA is TGTGCCAGCAGCGGGTACAGGAACACCGGGGAGCTGTTTTTT. It encodes CASSGYRNTGELFF.